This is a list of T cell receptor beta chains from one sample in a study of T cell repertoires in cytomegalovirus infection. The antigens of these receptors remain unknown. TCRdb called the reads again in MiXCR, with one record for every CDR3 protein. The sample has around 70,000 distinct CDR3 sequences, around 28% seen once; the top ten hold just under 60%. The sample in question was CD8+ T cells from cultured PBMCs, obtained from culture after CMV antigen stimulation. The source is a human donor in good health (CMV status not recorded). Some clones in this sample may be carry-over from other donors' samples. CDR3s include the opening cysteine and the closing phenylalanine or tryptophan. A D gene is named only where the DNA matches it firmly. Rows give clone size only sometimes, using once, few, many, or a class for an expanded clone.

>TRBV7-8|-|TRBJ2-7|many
CASSLSTGVGEQYF
TGTGCCAGCAGCTTATCAACGGGAGTAGGCGAGCAGTACTTC
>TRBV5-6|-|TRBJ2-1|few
CASTLAQPVYNEQFF
TGTGCCAGCACCCTTGCCCAGCCAGTTTACAATGAGCAGTTCTTC
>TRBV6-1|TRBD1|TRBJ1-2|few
CASTPGTGAGYTF
TGTGCCAGCACTCCTGGGACAGGGGCAGGCTACACCTTC
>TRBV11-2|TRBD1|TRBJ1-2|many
CASSFDAGTADPHYGYTF
TGTGCCAGCAGCTTCGACGCCGGGACAGCTGACCCTCACTATGGCTACACCTTC
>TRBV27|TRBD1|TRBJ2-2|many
CASSLPPTGGDTGELFF
TGTGCCAGCAGTCTTCCACCGACAGGGGGAGACACCGGGGAGCTGTTTTTT
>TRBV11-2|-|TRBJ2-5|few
CASTLGNQETQYF
TGTGCCAGCACCCTAGGGAATCAGGAGACCCAGTACTTC
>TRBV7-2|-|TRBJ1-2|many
CASSQGPSYGYTF
TGTGCCAGCAGCCAGGGACCTTCCTATGGCTACACCTTC
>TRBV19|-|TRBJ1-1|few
CASSMEEGITEAFF
TGTGCCAGTAGTATGGAAGAGGGGATCACTGAAGCTTTCTTT
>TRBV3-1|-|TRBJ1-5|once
CASSRGRNQPQHF
TGTGCCAGCAGCCGAGGCAGAAATCAGCCCCAGCATTTT
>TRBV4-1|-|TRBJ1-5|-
CASSHSQESNQPQHF
TGCGCCAGCAGCCATTCCCAGGAGAGCAATCAGCCCCAGCATTTT
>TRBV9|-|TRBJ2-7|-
CASSVAGGSSSYEQYF
TGTGCCAGCAGCGTAGCTGGGGGGTCCAGCTCCTACGAGCAGTACTTC
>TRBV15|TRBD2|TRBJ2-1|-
CATSSGGLATVDEQFF
TGTGCCACCAGCTCGGGGGGACTAGCTACGGTCGATGAGCAGTTCTTC
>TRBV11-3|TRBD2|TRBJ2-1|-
CASSWGLAGGVGNEQFF
TGTGCCAGCAGCTGGGGCCTAGCGGGGGGGGTAGGCAATGAGCAGTTCTTC
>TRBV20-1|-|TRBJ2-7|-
CSAWTAKNSYEQYF
TGCAGTGCATGGACAGCGAAAAACTCCTACGAGCAGTACTTC
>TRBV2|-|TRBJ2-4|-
CASSEKSGIAKNIQYF
TGTGCCAGCAGTGAAAAGAGCGGCATAGCCAAAAACATTCAGTACTTC
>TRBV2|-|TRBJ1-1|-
CASRVNVEAFF
TGTGCCAGCAGAGTTAACGTGGAAGCTTTCTTT
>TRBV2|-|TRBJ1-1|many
CASRDRGHMNTEAFF
TGTGCCAGCAGGGATCGGGGACACATGAACACTGAAGCTTTCTTT
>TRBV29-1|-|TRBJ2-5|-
CSAAGLAETQYF
TGCAGCGCCGCGGGGCTAGCAGAGACCCAGTACTTC
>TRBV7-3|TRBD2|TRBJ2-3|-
CASSWDHSGGGTDTQYF
TGTGCCAGCAGCTGGGACCATAGCGGGGGCGGCACAGATACGCAGTATTTT
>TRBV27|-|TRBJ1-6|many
CASSQAGRNSPLHF
TGTGCCAGCAGTCAGGCGGGCAGAAATTCACCCCTCCACTTT
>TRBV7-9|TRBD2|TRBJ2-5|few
CASSPGLAGLQETQYF
TGTGCCAGCAGTCCGGGACTAGCGGGCCTCCAAGAGACCCAGTACTTC
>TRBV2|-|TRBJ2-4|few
CASINYQNIQYF
TGTGCCAGCATAAACTACCAAAACATTCAGTACTTC
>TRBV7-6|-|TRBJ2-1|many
CASSLGFLTTQGNEQFF
TGTGCCAGCAGCTTAGGATTTTTGACTACCCAAGGCAATGAGCAGTTCTTC
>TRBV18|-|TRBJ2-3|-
CASSPADTDTQYF
TGTGCCAGCTCACCGGCAGACACAGATACGCAGTATTTT
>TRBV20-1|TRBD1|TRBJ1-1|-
CSANRGSEAFF
TGCAGTGCTAACAGGGGCTCTGAAGCTTTCTTT
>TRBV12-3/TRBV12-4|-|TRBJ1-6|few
CASSFTPGDSPLHF
TGTGCCAGCAGTTTCACTCCAGGGGATTCACCCCTCCACTTT
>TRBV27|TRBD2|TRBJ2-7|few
CASSSPLAGGPSEQYF
TGTGCCAGCAGCTCGCCTCTAGCGGGAGGGCCTTCCGAGCAGTACTTC
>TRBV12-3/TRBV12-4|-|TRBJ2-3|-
CASSPREFTDTQYF
TGTGCCAGCAGCCCTCGGGAGTTTACAGATACGCAGTATTTT
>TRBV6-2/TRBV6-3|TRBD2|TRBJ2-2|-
CASSHRTRTGELFF
TGTGCCAGCAGCCACAGGACTAGAACCGGGGAGCTGTTTTTT
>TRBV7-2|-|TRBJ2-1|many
CASSFSGARTGPYNEQFF
TGTGCCAGCAGCTTTTCAGGGGCCCGGACTGGGCCTTACAATGAGCAGTTCTTC
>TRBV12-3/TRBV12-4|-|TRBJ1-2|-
CASSLASNYGYTF
TGTGCCAGCAGTTTGGCAAGTAACTATGGCTACACCTTC
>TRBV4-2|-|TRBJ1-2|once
CVSSQAGQGGGYTF
TGTGTCAGCAGCCAAGCTGGCCAGGGTGGTGGCTACACCTTC
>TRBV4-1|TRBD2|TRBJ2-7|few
CASSHQGLAVSYEQYF
TGCGCCAGCAGCCATCAGGGACTAGCGGTATCCTACGAGCAGTACTTC
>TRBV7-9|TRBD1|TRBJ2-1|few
CASSFPGQGDEQFF
TGTGCCAGCAGCTTTCCCGGACAGGGCGATGAGCAGTTCTTC
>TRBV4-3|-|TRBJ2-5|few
CASSQDLAPLETQYF
TGCGCCAGCAGCCAAGATCTAGCACCGTTGGAGACCCAGTACTTC
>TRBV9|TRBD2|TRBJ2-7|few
CASSLYGTSGIEQYF
TGTGCCAGCAGCCTCTACGGGACTAGCGGGATAGAGCAGTACTTC
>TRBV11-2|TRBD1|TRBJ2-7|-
CASSLTGAPSEQYF
TGTGCCAGCAGCTTAACAGGGGCCCCTTCCGAGCAGTACTTC
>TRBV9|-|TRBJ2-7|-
CASSGDEYEQYF
TGTGCCAGCAGCGGGGACGAATACGAGCAGTACTTC
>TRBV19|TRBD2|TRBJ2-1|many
CASSAFVAGLPKDEQFF
TGTGCCAGTTCAGCATTTGTAGCGGGATTACCCAAGGATGAGCAGTTCTTC
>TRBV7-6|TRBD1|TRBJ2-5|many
CASSRDRKETQYF
TGTGCCAGCAGCCGGGACAGAAAAGAGACCCAGTACTTC
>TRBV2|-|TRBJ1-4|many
CASRDGNNEKLFF
TGTGCCAGCAGGGACGGGAATAATGAAAAACTGTTTTTT
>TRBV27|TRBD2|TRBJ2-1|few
CASQAGGPGNEQFF
TGTGCCAGCCAAGCGGGGGGACCGGGTAATGAGCAGTTCTTC
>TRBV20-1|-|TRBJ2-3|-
CSARDPSSNMIDTQYF
TGCAGTGCTAGAGATCCGTCCTCTAATATGATCGATACGCAGTATTTT
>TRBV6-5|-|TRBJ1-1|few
CASSYSSGDIQDTEAFF
TGTGCCAGCAGTTACTCGAGCGGGGACATCCAGGATACTGAAGCTTTCTTT
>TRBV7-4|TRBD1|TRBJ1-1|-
CASSVNQGASTEAFF
TGTGCCAGCAGCGTCAACCAGGGGGCGAGTACTGAAGCTTTCTTT
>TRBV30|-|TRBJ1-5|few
CAWSSLRGASGNQPQHF
TGTGCCTGGAGTTCCCTTCGGGGGGCGAGTGGGAATCAGCCCCAGCATTTT
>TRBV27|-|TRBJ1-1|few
CASSLYRGNTEAFF
TGTGCCAGCAGTTTATATCGCGGGAACACTGAAGCTTTCTTT
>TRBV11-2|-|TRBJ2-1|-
CASSFAVEDNEQFF
TGTGCCAGCAGCTTTGCGGTTGAGGACAATGAGCAGTTCTTC
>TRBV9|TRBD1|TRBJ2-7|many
CASSAAAGTVLYEQYF
TGTGCCAGCAGCGCCGCGGCCGGGACAGTTCTCTACGAGCAGTACTTC
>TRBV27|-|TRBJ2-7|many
CASMVAASSYEQYF
TGTGCCAGCATGGTGGCAGCAAGCTCCTACGAGCAGTACTTC
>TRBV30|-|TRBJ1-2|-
CAWSVGRRDGYTF
TGTGCCTGGAGCGTCGGGCGGAGGGACGGCTACACCTTC